The rows below give T cell receptor beta chains drawn from one sample of a study of T cell repertoires in cytomegalovirus infection. TCRdb independently ran MiXCR on the reads; one entry per CDR3 protein. This repertoire shows under 200,000 distinct CDR3 sequences, roughly 9.8% found once; its top ten account for about 4.6%. Sequenced sample: PBMCs. These receptors originate from a human donor in good health (CMV status not recorded). Some clones in this sample may be carry-over from other donors' samples. Both conserved end residues are part of each CDR3. D genes are given only for firm matches. Part of the rows lack a size; the others show once, few, many or a class for expanded clones.

TGTGCCAGCAGCCAGAACAGGGGATCGGTCAATGAGCAGTTCTTC	CASSQNRGSVNEQFF	many	TRBJ2-1	TRBD1	TRBV7-8
TGTGCCAGCAGGGAACGGGACAGGGGGCTGCTAGATTCGAACACCGGGGAGCTGTTTTTT	CASRERDRGLLDSNTGELFF	many	TRBJ2-2	TRBD1	TRBV7-2
TGCAGTGCAAAAGACAGGGGGTATAGCAATCAGCCCCAGCATTTT	CSAKDRGYSNQPQHF	.	TRBJ1-5	TRBD1	TRBV20-1
TGTGCCAGCAGTTTACCACGAAGGGGTGGTGAGCAGTTCTTC	CASSLPRRGGEQFF	.	TRBJ2-1	.	TRBV27
TGTGCCAGCAGCTTAGCGGGAAGCGGGGGGTCGGAATTTACGCAGTATTTT	CASSLAGSGGSEFTQYF	many	TRBJ2-3	TRBD2	TRBV7-9
TGTGCCAGCATGGATTACAATGAGCAGTTCTTC	CASMDYNEQFF	many	TRBJ2-1	.	TRBV6-2/TRBV6-3
TGTGCCAGCAGTTCAAGGACTAGCGGGGGGCTAGTGTTCTACGAGCAGTACTTC	CASSSRTSGGLVFYEQYF	few	TRBJ2-7	TRBD2	TRBV27
TGTGCCAGCAAGGAGCTTAGTGCCTACGAGCAGTACTTC	CASKELSAYEQYF	once	TRBJ2-7	.	TRBV27
TGTGCCAGCTCCGCAATGTCGGGGGACACTGAAGCTTTCTTT	CASSAMSGDTEAFF	few	TRBJ1-1	.	TRBV18
TGTGCCAGCAGTTACAGAGGGCACAGCAATCAGCCCCAGCATTTT	CASSYRGHSNQPQHF	.	TRBJ1-5	.	TRBV6-2/TRBV6-3
TGTGCCAGCAGCCTTTACGCGGGGAGGAACACCGGGGAGCTGTTTTTT	CASSLYAGRNTGELFF	many	TRBJ2-2	.	TRBV7-2
TGTGCCAGCAGCCAAGATAGCGGGTTCTCTGGAAACACCATATATTTT	CASSQDSGFSGNTIYF	many	TRBJ1-3	.	TRBV14
TGTGCCAGCAGCTTGGGGAGGGGGGACTACGAGCAGTACTTC	CASSLGRGDYEQYF	many	TRBJ2-7	.	TRBV7-2
TGTGCCAGCAGTATGTTTTTCGGGACAGATAGCAATCAGCCCCAGCATTTT	CASSMFFGTDSNQPQHF	many	TRBJ1-5	TRBD1	TRBV19
TGTGCCAGCAGCGCTGTCCTTACACCCACAGATACGCAGTATTTT	CASSAVLTPTDTQYF	many	TRBJ2-3	.	TRBV7-2
TGTGCCAGCAGTTCCCAACCCCCCAGCCAGACGGCCTCCCTGATGCAGTTCTTC	CASSSQPPSQTASLMQFF	few	TRBJ2-1	.	TRBV7-2
TGTGCCAGCAGTTACTCGACCCACAATGAGCAGTTCTTC	CASSYSTHNEQFF	few	TRBJ2-1	.	TRBV6-2/TRBV6-3
TGTGCCAGCAGCCACAACACCGGGGAGCTGTTTTTT	CASSHNTGELFF	many	TRBJ2-2	.	TRBV7-9
TGTGCCACCAGTGACTTAGGGCAAGAGACCCAGTACTTC	CATSDLGQETQYF	many	TRBJ2-5	.	TRBV24-1
TGTGCCAGCAGTTACGCAGGAGCCCTGAACACTGAAGCTTTCTTT	CASSYAGALNTEAFF	many	TRBJ1-1	.	TRBV6-5
TGTGCCACCGGACAGTACGTTCTGAACACTGAAGCTTTCTTT	CATGQYVLNTEAFF	few	TRBJ1-1	.	TRBV15
TGTGCCTGGAGGTACAGGGACTATGGCTACACCTTC	CAWRYRDYGYTF	few	TRBJ1-2	.	TRBV30
TGTGCCAGCAGCTTAGTTCTCCCTGGTCAGCCCCAGCATTTT	CASSLVLPGQPQHF	many	TRBJ1-5	.	TRBV7-2
TGTGCCAGCAGTTCACGATTCGACAGGAGCTCCTATAATTCACCCCTCCACTTT	CASSSRFDRSSYNSPLHF	many	TRBJ1-6	.	TRBV27
TGTGCCAGCAGACCGGGGCAGGGAGGGCATGAGCAGTTCTTC	CASRPGQGGHEQFF	.	TRBJ2-1	TRBD2	TRBV6-2/TRBV6-3
TGTGCCAGCAGTCGGGACCCTTCCTTGGGGCAGTTCTTC	CASSRDPSLGQFF	many	TRBJ2-1	.	TRBV28
TGCAGCGCCTGCCCAGGAGCCCCCGGGGACACTGAAGCTTTCTTT	CSACPGAPGDTEAFF	.	TRBJ1-1	.	TRBV29-1
TGCGCCAGCAGCCAAGATCGAGACGGGAGGGCGGTGAAGTACTTC	CASSQDRDGRAVKYF	.	TRBJ2-7	TRBD2	TRBV4-3
TGTGCCAGCAGTCCTAACATTGGGACACTCACTGAAGCTTTCTTT	CASSPNIGTLTEAFF	many	TRBJ1-1	.	TRBV25-1
TGTGCCAGCAGCCCCCGCGGCGTATCCAACTATGGCTACACCTTC	CASSPRGVSNYGYTF	many	TRBJ1-2	.	TRBV7-2
TGCAGTGCTAGAGATCGACAGGGAGTCGATACGCAGTATTTT	CSARDRQGVDTQYF	many	TRBJ2-3	TRBD1	TRBV20-1
TGTGCCAGCAGTCTCAGGGAGCGGACTGGAGCTTTCTTT	CASSLRERTGAFF	.	TRBJ1-1	.	TRBV12-3/TRBV12-4
TGTGCCAGCAGGACAGGGACAGGGAAAAACACCATATATTTT	CASRTGTGKNTIYF	.	TRBJ1-3	TRBD1	TRBV6-8
TGTGCCAGCAGTGGGGGGAGCAAGCAGTACTTC	CASSGGSKQYF	.	TRBJ2-7	.	TRBV12-3/TRBV12-4
TGTGCCAGCAGTGGGGCAGGGGGTTATTCACCCCTCCACTTT	CASSGAGGYSPLHF	many	TRBJ1-6	TRBD1	TRBV28
TGCGCCAGCAGCCAAGATTATGCGGGAGTGTCCTACAATGAGCAGTTCTTC	CASSQDYAGVSYNEQFF	few	TRBJ2-1	TRBD2	TRBV4-1
TGTGCCAGCAGCCACGACAGGAACACAGATACGCAGTATTTT	CASSHDRNTDTQYF	many	TRBJ2-3	.	TRBV7-8
TGTGCCAGCAGCTTAGGGGTAGCAGTTCCCTACAATGAGCAGTTCTTC	CASSLGVAVPYNEQFF	many	TRBJ2-1	.	TRBV7-2
TGTGCCAGCAGAGCGACAGGGACCGAAAAACTGTTTTTT	CASRATGTEKLFF	many	TRBJ1-4	TRBD1	TRBV6-1
TGTGCCAGCAGCTTCGTCGGGACCCAGTACTTC	CASSFVGTQYF	many	TRBJ2-5	.	TRBV7-2
TGTGCCAGCACGGAGGGCTACAATGAGCAGTTCTTC	CASTEGYNEQFF	.	TRBJ2-1	.	TRBV6-2/TRBV6-3
TGTGCCAGCAGCCACGGGACTAGCGGGAGTATCTACAATGAGCAGTTCTTC	CASSHGTSGSIYNEQFF	many	TRBJ2-1	TRBD2	TRBV7-9
TGTGCCAGCAGTTTAGAGCTGGGGCTAGCGCCCTTGGTTGAGCAGTTCTTC	CASSLELGLAPLVEQFF	many	TRBJ2-1	.	TRBV12-3/TRBV12-4
TGTGCCAGCTTATCGGCAGGGGGTAGCGGTGAGCAGTTCTTC	CASLSAGGSGEQFF	.	TRBJ2-1	.	TRBV6-2/TRBV6-3
TGTGCCACCAGTCCTCTAGCGGGAGGGTTCAGTGAGCAGTTCTTC	CATSPLAGGFSEQFF	.	TRBJ2-1	TRBD2	TRBV24-1
TGTGCCAGCAGCTTAGTGAGGGGCCCCTACAATGAGCAGTTCTTC	CASSLVRGPYNEQFF	many	TRBJ2-1	.	TRBV7-2
TGCGCCAGCAGCCAAGCCCCCGATACGGACTACGAGCAGTACTTC	CASSQAPDTDYEQYF	.	TRBJ2-7	.	TRBV4-3
TGTGCCAGCAGTTTCCCCGGGAGAGGCCTCACTGGAAACACCATATATTTT	CASSFPGRGLTGNTIYF	many	TRBJ1-3	.	TRBV28
TGTGCCAGCAGTCCCTCAGGGGGGCACAATGAGCAGTTCTTC	CASSPSGGHNEQFF	many	TRBJ2-1	.	TRBV6-2/TRBV6-3
TGTGCCATCAGTGAAACAGGGGGCGGGTACAATGAGCAGTTCTTC	CAISETGGGYNEQFF	few	TRBJ2-1	TRBD1	TRBV10-3
TGTGCCAGCAGTTACTTTGGAAGGGGGCCTGAAGCTTTCTTT	CASSYFGRGPEAFF	few	TRBJ1-1	TRBD1	TRBV6-5
TGTGCCAGCAGCTTAGACCTCAATGAGCAGTTCTTC	CASSLDLNEQFF	many	TRBJ2-1	.	TRBV7-2
TGTGCCAGCAGTCATGGCAACATTGGGGCCAACGTCCTGACTTTC	CASSHGNIGANVLTF	few	TRBJ2-6	.	TRBV7-4
TGTGCCAGCAGTTTCGGGGCTAGGGAGCAGTACTTC	CASSFGAREQYF	few	TRBJ2-7	.	TRBV12-3/TRBV12-4